Listed here are 19 T cell receptor beta chains from one sample, sequenced in a study of T cell repertoires in cytomegalovirus infection. TCRdb redid the calling of the reads with MiXCR, one entry per CDR3 protein. The table lists about 830,000 distinct CDR3 sequences, about 31% of them singletons. Antigens of these TCRs are unknown. Source: cultured CD8+ T cells from PBMCs, taken from culture after CMV antigen stimulation. Receptor source: a human donor in good health (CMV status not recorded). Some clones in this sample may be carry-over from other donors' samples.

The chain carries TRBV7-9 and TRBJ2-1, with 10 bases matching TRBD2. In germline, CDR1 is SEHNR, CDR2 FQNEAQ (reference sequence). The CDR3 totals 19 residues. With V trimmed by 5 bases and J by 0 bases, 13 bases remained unmatched. CDR3 loop: CASSVTTSGVYNSYNEQFF. In nucleotides, the CDR3 is TGTGCCAGCAGCGTAACTACTAGCGGGGTTTACAACTCCTACAATGAGCAGTTCTTC.

This chain links TRBV7-6 with TRBJ1-2; the D gene is possibly TRBD1 (6 bases). CDR1 is SGHVS and CDR2 is FNYEAQ in the germline V gene. V shed 5 bases and J shed 5 bases, with 24 bases lying between them. The CDR3 spans 17 residues. In nucleotides, the CDR3 is TGTGCCAGCAGCCCTGTTGGGGGGCGCGTAATCGAATATGGCTACACCTTC. This encodes CASSPVGGRVIEYGYTF.

The V gene is TRBV9, the J gene TRBJ2-3; 7 bases align to TRBD2. CDR3 length equals 16 residues. V lost 0 bases to trimming and J lost 6 bases; unmatched junction nucleotides: 10. Per the germline V gene, CDR1 is SGDLS and CDR2 is YYNGEE. The CDR3 loop reads CASSVAGGGGLDTQYF. CDR3 coding DNA: TGTGCCAGCAGCGTAGCTGGCGGGGGAGGCCTTGATACGCAGTATTTT.

This clonotype was observed a few times. This chain connects TRBV6-6 to TRBJ1-1, with D possibly being TRBD1 (5 bases). Trimming took 6 bases from V and 6 from J, leaving 14 bases between them. CDR1 and CDR2 (germline): MNHNY, SVGAGI (reference sequence). The CDR3 is 13 amino acids. In nucleotides, the CDR3 is TGTGCCAGCAGCGGCACAGGTCAAGCTGAAGCTTTCTTT. Protein sequence: CASSGTGQAEAFF.

The chain joins TRBV12-3 or TRBV12-4 to TRBJ2-7, with D uncertain. V dropped 6 bases and J dropped 4 bases, with 10 bases sitting between them. This CDR3 has 12 residues. The CDR3 is CASSPMTYEQYF. The DNA of the CDR3 is TGTGCCAGCAGCCCCATGACATACGAGCAGTACTTC.

This clonotype was observed a handful of times. This chain uses TRBV6-5 with TRBJ2-3; 7 bases agree with TRBD1. Germline CDR1 reads MNHEY; CDR2 reads SVGAGI. CDR3 length: 19 amino acids. V shed 0 bases, J shed 0 bases, and the junction held 12 bases outside the gene matches. CDR3 protein: CASSYSTSSTGASTDTQYF. The CDR3 DNA is TGTGCCAGCAGTTACTCGACATCATCTACAGGGGCGAGCACAGATACGCAGTATTTT.

This clonotype has at least ten counts. The rearrangement links TRBV7-9 to TRBJ2-7; D remains ambiguous. V gave up 4 bases and J gave up 3 bases, with 13 bases separating them. Germline CDR1 and CDR2: SEHNR and FQNEAQ (reference sequence). The CDR3 sequence is 14 residues long. CDR3 in DNA: TGTGCCAGCAGCTCATCGAACAGAGTCTACGAGCAGTACGTC. Encoded protein: CASSSSNRVYEQYV.

The chain recombines TRBV5-6 with TRBJ2-7, with TRBD1 matching 7 bases. Trimming at V came to 0 bases and at J to 5 bases, leaving 8 bases not matched to a gene. The CDR3 is 15 residues long. Germline CDR1 SGHDT, CDR2 YYEEEE. CDR3 nucleotide sequence: TGTGCCAGCAGCTTGGTCCGACAGGGAGACGACGAGCAGTACGTC. It translates to CASSLVRQGDDEQYV.

The chain carries TRBV28 and TRBJ2-3; 10 bases agree with TRBD2. The V segment lost 5 bases and the J segment 5 bases; nucleotides outside the gene matches: 4. The length of the CDR3 is 14 residues. Germline V CDR1 and CDR2: MDHEN, SYDVKM. In nucleotides, the CDR3 is TGTGCCAGCAGTCCAAGACTAGCGGGAGATACGCAGTATTTT. Translated, it gives CASSPRLAGDTQYF.

The chain has TRBV28 and TRBJ2-3, with 7 bases fitting TRBD2. V was pared by 2 bases and J by 3 bases, with 2 bases of the junction left unmatched. In germline, CDR1 is MDHEN, CDR2 SYDVKM. The CDR3 consists of 14 residues. This CDR3 reads CASSLLADTDTQYF. DNA for the CDR3: TGTGCCAGCAGTTTACTAGCGGATACAGATACGCAGTATTTT.

The chain recombines TRBV6-1 with TRBJ2-5, with TRBD2 matching 8 bases. The CDR3 is made up of 15 amino acids. With 6 bases clipped from V and 5 bases from J, the junction kept 11 bases outside the gene matches. Germline values: CDR1 MNHNS, CDR2 SASEGT. The CDR3 here is CASSWSGGDLETQYF. CDR3 nucleotide sequence: TGTGCCAGCAGCTGGTCCGGGGGGGACCTTGAGACCCAGTACTTC.

The rearrangement uses TRBV5-1 and TRBJ2-1, with D possibly matching TRBD2 (5 bases). Germline CDR1 reads SGHRS; CDR2 reads YFSETQ. CDR3 length: 13 residues. Deletions cut 4 bases from V and 5 bases from J, with 10 bases between. Here the CDR3 DNA reads TGCGCCAGCAGCCCGGCGGGTCACAATGAGCAGTTCTTC. Protein: CASSPAGHNEQFF.

The CDR3 coding sequence is TGTGCCAGCAGTTACTCGTTGACAGACGATAATGAAAAACTGTTTTTT. Protein product: CASSYSLTDDNEKLFF. V usage is TRBV6-2 or TRBV6-3 and J usage is TRBJ1-4; D possibly corresponds to TRBD1 (5 bases). This CDR3 is built from 16 residues. The ends were cut back, 0 bases at V and 4 bases at J, with 12 bases in the middle. The germline CDR1 and CDR2 sequences are MNHEY and SVGEGT.

This clonotype was seen a handful of times. The rearrangement uses TRBV10-3 and TRBJ2-7; possible D gene TRBD2, 6 bases. Trimming stripped 1 base from V and 0 bases from J, with 10 bases between. CDR3 length equals 15 residues. Germline loops: CDR1 ENHRY, CDR2 SYGVKD. CDR3: CAISELAGNSYEQYF. CDR3 coding DNA: TGTGCCATCAGTGAGTTGGCGGGGAACTCCTACGAGCAGTACTTC.

This chain joins TRBV2 and TRBJ1-1, with no clear D. This CDR3 has 15 residues. The V end lost 8 bases, the J end lost 3 bases, and 19 bases lay between the germline ends. The germline CDR1 and CDR2 sequences are SNHLY and FYNNEI. CDR3 DNA sequence: TGTGCCAGCGCCCACTTAGTAGGAGAACACACTGAAGCTTTCTTT. Translating gives CASAHLVGEHTEAFF.

A few counts support this clonotype. The chain joins TRBV5-6 to TRBJ2-7; D is unclear. Germline assignment: CDR1 SGHDT and CDR2 YYEEEE. Trimming shortened V by 4 bases and J by 0 bases, and 11 bases separated the two germline ends. The CDR3 runs 14 residues. This chain's CDR3 is CASSRGWSSYEQYF. CDR3 DNA sequence: TGTGCCAGCAGCCGCGGATGGAGCTCCTACGAGCAGTACTTC. Full variable domain (missing parts from reference TRBV5-6 and TRBJ2-7): DAGVTQSPTHLIKTRGQQVTLRCSPKSGHDTVSWYQQALGQGPQFIFQYYEEEERQRGNFPDRFSGHQFPNYSSELNVNALLLGDSALYLCASSRGWSSYEQYFGPGTRLTVT.

In this sample, this clonotype turned up a few times. The chain is built from TRBV7-9 and TRBJ2-7, with 8 positions matching TRBD1. The ends lost 1 base at V and 5 bases at J; junction bases unmatched: 7. The CDR3 consists of 15 residues. Germline CDR1 SEHNR, CDR2 FQNEAQ (reference sequence). CDR3 residues: CASSLVDRVWDEQYV. The CDR3 DNA is TGTGCCAGCAGCTTAGTGGACAGGGTCTGGGACGAGCAGTACGTC.

The CDR3 region has the DNA TGTGCCAGCGAGGGGAGGGGCACTGAAGCTTTCTTT. Translating gives CASEGRGTEAFF. The chain links TRBV6-2 or TRBV6-3 to TRBJ1-1; a weak D match, TRBD1 (5 bases). This CDR3 region has 12 residues. Trimming removed 8 bases at V and 4 bases at J, with 11 bases between. Germline values: CDR1 MNHEY, CDR2 SVGEGT.

This clonotype has at least ten counts. V usage is TRBV6-1 and J usage is TRBJ1-1; 7 bases are shared with TRBD1. This CDR3 contains 15 residues. Trimming cost V 8 bases and J 1 base; bases outside gene matches: 10. CDR1 is MNHNS, CDR2 SASEGT, per germline. The CDR3 sequence is CASSITGTENTEAFF. In DNA form, the CDR3 reads TGTGCCAGCTCTATTACCGGGACAGAGAACACTGAAGCTTTCTTT.